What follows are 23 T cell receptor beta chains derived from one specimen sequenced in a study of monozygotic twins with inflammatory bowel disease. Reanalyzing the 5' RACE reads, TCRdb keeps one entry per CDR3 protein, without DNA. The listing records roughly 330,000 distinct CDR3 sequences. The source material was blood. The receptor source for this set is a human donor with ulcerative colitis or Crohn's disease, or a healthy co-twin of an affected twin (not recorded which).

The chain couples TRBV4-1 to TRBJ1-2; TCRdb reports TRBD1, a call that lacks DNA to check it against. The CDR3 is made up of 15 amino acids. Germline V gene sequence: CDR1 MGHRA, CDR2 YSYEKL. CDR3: CASSPILGPNYGYTF.

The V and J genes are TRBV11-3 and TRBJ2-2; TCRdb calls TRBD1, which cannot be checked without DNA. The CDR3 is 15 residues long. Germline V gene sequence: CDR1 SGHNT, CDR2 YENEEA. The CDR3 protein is CASSRGTGIVGELFF.

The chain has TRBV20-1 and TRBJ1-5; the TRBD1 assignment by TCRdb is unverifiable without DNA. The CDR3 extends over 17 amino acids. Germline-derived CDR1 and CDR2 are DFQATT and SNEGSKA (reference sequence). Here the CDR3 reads CSARVGPIRGGNQPQHF.

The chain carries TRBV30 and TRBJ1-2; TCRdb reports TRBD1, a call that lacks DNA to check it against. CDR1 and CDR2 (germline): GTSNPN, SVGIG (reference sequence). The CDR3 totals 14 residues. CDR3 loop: CAWSVLGVDYGYTF.

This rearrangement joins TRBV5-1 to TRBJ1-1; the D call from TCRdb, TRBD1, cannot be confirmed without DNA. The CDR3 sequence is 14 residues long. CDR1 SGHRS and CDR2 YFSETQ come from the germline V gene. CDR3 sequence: CASRYRVGITEAFF.

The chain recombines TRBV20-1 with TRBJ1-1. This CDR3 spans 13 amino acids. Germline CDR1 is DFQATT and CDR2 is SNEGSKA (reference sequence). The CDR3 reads CSANKNMNTEAFF.

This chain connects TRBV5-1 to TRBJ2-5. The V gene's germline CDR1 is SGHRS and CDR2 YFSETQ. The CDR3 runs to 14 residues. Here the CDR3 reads CASSLGHLQETQYF.

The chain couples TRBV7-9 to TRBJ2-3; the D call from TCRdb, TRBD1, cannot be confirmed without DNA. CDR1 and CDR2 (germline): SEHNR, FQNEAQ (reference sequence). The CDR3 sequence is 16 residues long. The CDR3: CASSKGQATSTDTQYF.

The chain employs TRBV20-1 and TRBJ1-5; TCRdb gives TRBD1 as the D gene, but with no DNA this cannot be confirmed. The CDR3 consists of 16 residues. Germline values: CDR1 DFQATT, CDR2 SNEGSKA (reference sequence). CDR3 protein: CSATPALQGIGQPQHF.

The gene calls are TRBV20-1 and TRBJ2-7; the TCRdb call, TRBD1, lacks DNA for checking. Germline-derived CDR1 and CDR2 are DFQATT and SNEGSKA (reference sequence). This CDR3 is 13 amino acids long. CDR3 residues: CSATGQGKGEQYF.

The CDR3 sequence: CASSQEGTSGSRAQYF. V and J are TRBV4-2 and TRBJ2-3; TCRdb returns TRBD2, unconfirmable since there is no DNA. The germline V gene has CDR1 LGHNA and CDR2 YNFKEQ. This CDR3 has 16 amino acids.

The chain's CDR3 is CASSLPLPGLPDTQYF. The chain is built from TRBV7-3 and TRBJ2-3; TCRdb's D gene call, TRBD1, goes unchecked for lack of DNA. The length of the CDR3 is 16 residues. Per the germline V gene, CDR1 is SGHTA and CDR2 is FQGTGA.

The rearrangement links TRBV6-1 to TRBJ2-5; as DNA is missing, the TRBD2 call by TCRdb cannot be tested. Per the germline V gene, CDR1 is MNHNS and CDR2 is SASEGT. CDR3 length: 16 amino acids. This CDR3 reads CASTLSGGAIQETQYF.

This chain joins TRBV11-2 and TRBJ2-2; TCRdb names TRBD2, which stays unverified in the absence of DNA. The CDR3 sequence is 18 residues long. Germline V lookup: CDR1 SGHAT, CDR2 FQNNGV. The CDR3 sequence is CASSPRLAGGLSSGELFF.

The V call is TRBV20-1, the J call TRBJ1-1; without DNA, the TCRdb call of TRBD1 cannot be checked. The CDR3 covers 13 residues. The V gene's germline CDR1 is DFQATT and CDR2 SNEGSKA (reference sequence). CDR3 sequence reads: CSAMTGRNTEAFF.

CDR3 amino acids: CSAPSTSLGRPQHF. V and J are TRBV20-1 and TRBJ1-5. This CDR3 region has 14 residues. CDR1 and CDR2 (germline): DFQATT, SNEGSKA (reference sequence).

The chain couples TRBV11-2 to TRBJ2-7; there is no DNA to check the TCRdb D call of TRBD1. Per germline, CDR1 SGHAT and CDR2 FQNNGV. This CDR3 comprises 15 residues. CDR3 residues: CASSSRTGTTYEQYF. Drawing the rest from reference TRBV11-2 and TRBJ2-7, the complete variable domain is EAGVAQSPRYKIIEKRQSVAFWCNPISGHATLYWYQQILGQGPKLLIQFQNNGVVDDSQLPKDRFSAERLKGVDSTLKIQPAKLEDSAVYLCASSSRTGTTYEQYFGPGTRLTVT.

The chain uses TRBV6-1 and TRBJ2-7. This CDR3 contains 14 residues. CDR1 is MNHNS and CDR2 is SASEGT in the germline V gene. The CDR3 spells CASRWVTSSYEQYF.

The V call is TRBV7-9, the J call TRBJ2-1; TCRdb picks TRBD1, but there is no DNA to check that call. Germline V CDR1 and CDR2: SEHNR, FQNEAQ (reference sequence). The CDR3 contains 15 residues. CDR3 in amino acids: CASSLALTGNNEQFF.

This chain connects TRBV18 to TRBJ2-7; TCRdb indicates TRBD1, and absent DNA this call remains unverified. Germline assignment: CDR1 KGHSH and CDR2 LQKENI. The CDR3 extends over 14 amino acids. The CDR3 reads CASSPQDSHYEQYF.

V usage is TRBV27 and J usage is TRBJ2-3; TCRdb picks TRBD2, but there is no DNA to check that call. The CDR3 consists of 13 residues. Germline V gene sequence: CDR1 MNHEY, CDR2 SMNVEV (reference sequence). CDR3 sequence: CASSSLGPYTQYF.

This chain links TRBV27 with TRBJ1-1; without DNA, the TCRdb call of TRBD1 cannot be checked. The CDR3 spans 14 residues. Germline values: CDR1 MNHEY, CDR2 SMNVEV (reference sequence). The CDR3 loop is CASSPRAGVTEAFF.

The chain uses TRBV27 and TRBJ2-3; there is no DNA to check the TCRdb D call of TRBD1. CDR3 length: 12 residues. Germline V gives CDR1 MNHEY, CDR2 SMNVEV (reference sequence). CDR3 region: CASSRPQGSQYF.